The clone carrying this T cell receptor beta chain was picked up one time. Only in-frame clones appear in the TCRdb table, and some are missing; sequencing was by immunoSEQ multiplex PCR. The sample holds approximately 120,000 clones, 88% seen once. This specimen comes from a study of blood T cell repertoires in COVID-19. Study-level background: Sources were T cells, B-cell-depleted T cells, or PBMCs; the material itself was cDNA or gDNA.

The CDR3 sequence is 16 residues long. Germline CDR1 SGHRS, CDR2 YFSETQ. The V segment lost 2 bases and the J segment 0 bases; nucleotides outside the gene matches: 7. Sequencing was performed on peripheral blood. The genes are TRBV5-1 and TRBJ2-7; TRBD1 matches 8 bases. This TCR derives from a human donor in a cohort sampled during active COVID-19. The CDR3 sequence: CASSFPTGESSYEQYF. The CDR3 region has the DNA TGCGCCAGCAGCTTTCCGACAGGGGAAAGCTCCTACGAGCAGTACTTC.